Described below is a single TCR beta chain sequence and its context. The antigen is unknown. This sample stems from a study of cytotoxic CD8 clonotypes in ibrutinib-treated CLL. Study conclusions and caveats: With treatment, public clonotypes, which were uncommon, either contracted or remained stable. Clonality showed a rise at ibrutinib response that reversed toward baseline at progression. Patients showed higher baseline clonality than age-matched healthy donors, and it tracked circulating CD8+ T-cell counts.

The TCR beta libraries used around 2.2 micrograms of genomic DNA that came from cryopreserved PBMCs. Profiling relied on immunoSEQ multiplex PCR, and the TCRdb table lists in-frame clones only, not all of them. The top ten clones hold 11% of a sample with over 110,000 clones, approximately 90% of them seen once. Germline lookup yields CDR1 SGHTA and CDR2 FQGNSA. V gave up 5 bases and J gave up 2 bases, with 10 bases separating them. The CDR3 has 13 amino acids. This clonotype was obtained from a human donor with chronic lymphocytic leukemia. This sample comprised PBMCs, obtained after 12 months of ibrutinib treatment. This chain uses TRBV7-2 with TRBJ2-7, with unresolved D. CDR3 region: CASSLQGPYEQYF. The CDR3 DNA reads TGTGCCAGCAGCCTACAAGGCCCCTACGAGCAGTACTTC.